Sequencing of this T cell receptor (beta chain) was carried out in a study of T-cell reconstitution after alpha-beta-depleted transplantation in children. Unique molecular identifiers were used in preparing the TCRbeta library. TCRdb re-called the PCR reads through MiXCR, storing one row per CDR3 protein. This repertoire shows about 210,000 distinct CDR3 sequences, around a sixth found once; its top ten account for about 39%. This CDR3 is 15 amino acids long. V trimming: 2 bases; J trimming: 3 bases; junction bases outside the gene matches: 5. In germline, CDR1 is SGHRS, CDR2 YFSETQ. Relative to its sample, this clonotype is medium-sized.

The chain uses TRBV5-1 and TRBJ2-5, with 9 bases that match TRBD1. The material sequenced was PBMCs, mostly from graft donor cells, taken 360 days after TCRalphabeta/CD19-depleted stem cell transplant. This clonotype originated in a male patient under 10 years old who had a stem cell transplant for acute lymphoblastic leukemia, so the T cells may come from the graft donor. The CDR3 region is CASSFADRGEETQYF. The CDR3 DNA follows: TGCGCCAGCAGCTTTGCGGACAGGGGAGAAGAGACCCAGTACTTC.